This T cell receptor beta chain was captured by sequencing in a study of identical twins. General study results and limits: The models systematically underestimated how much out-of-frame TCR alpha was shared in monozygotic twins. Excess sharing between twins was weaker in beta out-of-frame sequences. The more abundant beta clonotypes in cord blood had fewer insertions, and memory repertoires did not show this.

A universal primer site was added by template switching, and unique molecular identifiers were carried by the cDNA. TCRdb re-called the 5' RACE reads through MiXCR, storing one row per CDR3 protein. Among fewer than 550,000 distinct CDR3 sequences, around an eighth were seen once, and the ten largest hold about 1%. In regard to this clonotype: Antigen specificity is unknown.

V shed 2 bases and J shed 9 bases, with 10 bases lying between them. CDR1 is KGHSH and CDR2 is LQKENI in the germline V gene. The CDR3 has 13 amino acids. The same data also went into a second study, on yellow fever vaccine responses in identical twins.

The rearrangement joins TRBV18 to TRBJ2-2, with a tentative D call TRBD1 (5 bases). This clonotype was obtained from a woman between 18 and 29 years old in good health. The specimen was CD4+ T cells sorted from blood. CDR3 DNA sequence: TGTGCCAGCTCACCAGGACACGTACGGGAGCTGTTTTTT. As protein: CASSPGHVRELFF.